This TCR beta chain was retrieved from a study of blood T cell repertoires in COVID-19. Germline values: CDR1 SQVTM, CDR2 ANQGSEA. V was trimmed by 4 bases and J by 3 bases, leaving 9 bases between them. This CDR3 is built from 12 residues. Here immunoSEQ multiplex PCR was the method, and the copy in TCRdb shows in-frame clones only, minus some. This sample has some 48,000 clones, with 90% found just once. The specimen was peripheral blood. The TCR comes from a man between 70 and 80 years old with active COVID-19. The chain couples TRBV29-1 to TRBJ1-2; D is unresolved. CDR3 DNA: TGCAGCGTTGTAAGGGAGGACTATGGCTACACCTTC. It is translated as CSVVREDYGYTF.